These 14 T cell receptor beta chains were all obtained from the same sample, sequenced in a study of shared clonotypes between healthy human individuals. Sequencing was performed with immunoSEQ multiplex PCR; in TCRdb, only in-frame clones are kept and a portion is missing. Counted here are about 320,000 clones, around 87% occurring once; the ten biggest clones make up 15% to 20%. The material sequenced was memory CD8+ T cells sorted from blood. Subset of the sample: CD45RO+ cells pooled with CCR7-negative TemRA cells. The receptors come from a man between 18 and 29 years old in good health.

V is TRBV27 and J is TRBJ2-7; tentatively, D is TRBD1 or TRBD2 (5 bases each). The CDR3 is made up of 12 amino acids. V lost 1 base and J 6 bases, leaving 7 bases between the germline ends. Looked up from germline, CDR1 is MNHEY and CDR2 is SMNVEV (reference sequence). CDR3 amino acids: CASSLYGGEQYF. The CDR3 region has the DNA TGTGCCAGCAGTTTATATGGGGGCGAGCAGTACTTC.

The V gene is TRBV5-1, the J gene TRBJ2-7; D not resolved. The CDR3 sequence is 14 residues long. V lost 0 bases and J lost 9, with 16 bases in between. Germline V lookup: CDR1 SGHRS, CDR2 YFSETQ. In nucleotides, the CDR3 is TGCGCCAGCAGCTTGGAACACCGCCGCTTAGGGCAGTACTTC. Protein: CASSLEHRRLGQYF.

V gene TRBV4-1 combines with J gene TRBJ1-2; D gene ambiguous. The CDR3 runs to 13 residues. The germline V gene encodes CDR1 MGHRA and CDR2 YSYEKL. V was clipped by 4 bases and J by 4 bases, with 10 bases between them. CDR3 loop: CASSPGRGYGYTF. In DNA form, the CDR3 reads TGCGCCAGCAGCCCTGGCCGGGGCTATGGCTACACCTTC.

This sequence joins TRBV27 and TRBJ2-7; 9 bases align to TRBD1. J gave up 4 bases and V 2 bases, and 6 bases lay outside the gene matches. The CDR3 is 15 residues long. Germline CDR1 and CDR2: MNHEY and SMNVEV (reference sequence). The CDR3 nucleotides are TGTGCCAGCAGTTTACGACAGGGGGTTGGTTACGAGCAGTACTTC. It yields the protein CASSLRQGVGYEQYF.

The rearrangement links TRBV18 to TRBJ2-1; D is possibly TRBD1 or TRBD2 (6 bases each). The germline CDR1 and CDR2 sequences are KGHSH and LQKENI. The CDR3 totals 14 residues. The V gene lost 6 bases and the J gene lost 8 bases, with 17 bases spanning the gap. CDR3 region: CASSPVWGADEQFF. The CDR3 nucleotides read TGTGCCAGCTCCCCCGTTTGGGGGGCAGATGAGCAGTTCTTC.

The chain joins TRBV6-5 to TRBJ2-3, with 9 bases that match TRBD1. This CDR3 spans 14 amino acids. Germline V gives CDR1 MNHEY, CDR2 SVGAGI. The CDR3 nucleotides are TGTGCGACTAGGGGACAGGGATGGACAGATACGCAGTATTTT. Translating it yields CATRGQGWTDTQYF.

This chain joins TRBV2 and TRBJ2-7; the D is unclear. Trimming removed 6 bases at V and 4 bases at J, with 13 bases between. The germline CDR1 and CDR2 sequences are SNHLY and FYNNEI. The CDR3 totals 13 residues. The CDR3 protein is CASSDDLTYEQYF. DNA for the CDR3: TGTGCCAGCAGCGACGACCTTACGTACGAGCAGTACTTC.

This chain links TRBV27 with TRBJ2-7; possibly TRBD2 for D (6 bases). Trimming shortened V by 5 bases and J by 1 base, and 15 bases separated the two germline ends. Germline V gene sequence: CDR1 MNHEY, CDR2 SMNVEV (reference sequence). This CDR3 region has 15 residues. CDR3 sequence: CASSPPTAGSYEQYF. Here the CDR3 DNA reads TGTGCCAGCAGTCCACCAACGGCGGGATCCTACGAGCAGTACTTC.

The chain combines TRBV5-1 with TRBJ2-7; 9 bases fit TRBD1. J gave up 4 bases and V 4 bases, and 9 bases lay outside the gene matches. The germline CDR1 and CDR2 sequences are SGHRS and YFSETQ. This CDR3 region has 15 residues. DNA for the CDR3: TGCGCCAGCAGCATCGGACAGGGGAGGTGGTACGAGCAGTACTTC. This codes for CASSIGQGRWYEQYF.

The V call is TRBV27, the J call TRBJ1-5, with 8 bases aligning to TRBD1. This CDR3 comprises 14 residues. Per the germline V gene, CDR1 is MNHEY and CDR2 is SMNVEV (reference sequence). The ends lost 2 bases at V and 7 bases at J; junction bases unmatched: 4. In nucleotides, the CDR3 is TGTGCCAGCAGTTTAATGACAGGGGACCAGCCCCAGCATTTT. This encodes CASSLMTGDQPQHF.

V is TRBV6-5 and J is TRBJ2-5, with D uncertain. The germline V gene has CDR1 MNHEY and CDR2 SVGAGI. The CDR3 spans 14 residues. Trimming pared 1 base from V and 1 base from J, leaving 7 bases between. The chain's CDR3 is CASSYFGGQETQYF. The CDR3, as DNA: TGTGCCAGCAGTTACTTTGGCGGCCAAGAGACCCAGTACTTC.

The sample holds many counts of this clone. The V gene is TRBV28, the J gene TRBJ1-6, with 11 bases lining up with TRBD1. Trimming removed 4 bases from V and 6 bases from J; junction bases left unmatched: 8. Germline V CDR1 and CDR2: MDHEN, SYDVKM. The CDR3 runs to 17 residues. In nucleotides, the CDR3 is TGTGCCAGCAGTTCAGGGACAGGGGGATTTCCTAATTCACCCCTCCACTTT. This encodes CASSSGTGGFPNSPLHF.

This chain links TRBV7-9 with TRBJ1-2; D ambiguous. The CDR3 consists of 16 residues. Germline assignment: CDR1 SEHNR and CDR2 FQNEAQ (reference sequence). Between the trimmed V and J ends, which lost 3 bases and 4 bases, there was a span of 18 bases. CDR3 coding DNA: TGTGCCAGCAGCTTCCGTCAGGAGCCCGCCGGCTATGGCTACACCTTC. Encoded protein: CASSFRQEPAGYGYTF. The full variable domain, in which reference TRBV7-9 and TRBJ1-2 provide the parts outside the CDR3, is DTGVSQNPRHKITKRGQNVTFRCDPISEHNRLYWYRQTLGQGPEFLTYFQNEAQLEKSRLLSDRFSAERPKGSFSTLEIQRTEQGDSAMYLCASSFRQEPAGYGYTFGSGTRLTVV.

The chain joins TRBV7-9 to TRBJ2-7, with D hard to call. The CDR3 has 13 amino acids. CDR1 is SEHNR and CDR2 is FQNEAQ in the germline V gene (reference sequence). Trimming stripped 2 bases from V and 3 bases from J, with 8 bases between. The CDR3 DNA follows: TGTGCCAGCAGCTTAAACTCTCTCTACGAGCAGTACTTC. Protein sequence: CASSLNSLYEQYF.